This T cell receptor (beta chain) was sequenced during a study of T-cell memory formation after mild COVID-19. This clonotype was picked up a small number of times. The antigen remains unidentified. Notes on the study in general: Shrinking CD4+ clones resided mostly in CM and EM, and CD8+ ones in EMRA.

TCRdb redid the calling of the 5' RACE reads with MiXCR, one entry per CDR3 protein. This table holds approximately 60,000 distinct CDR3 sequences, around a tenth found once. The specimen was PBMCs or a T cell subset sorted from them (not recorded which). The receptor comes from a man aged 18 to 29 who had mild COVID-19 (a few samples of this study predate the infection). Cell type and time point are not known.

The CDR3 nucleotides read TGTGCCAGCAGCCCCCCCGACAGGGTCGCTGAAGCTTTCTTT. This encodes CASSPPDRVAEAFF. The chain employs TRBV12-3 or TRBV12-4 and TRBJ1-1; 7 bases map to TRBD1. The V segment lost 6 bases and the J segment 6 bases; nucleotides outside the gene matches: 10. This CDR3 region has 14 residues.